Included here is one T cell receptor beta chain sequence, with context. The target antigen is unknown. This CDR3 spans 14 amino acids. V was clipped by 2 bases and J by 4 bases, with 9 bases between them. The germline V gene encodes CDR1 MGHDK and CDR2 SYGVNS. TCRdb fed the reads into MiXCR, producing one record per CDR3 protein. The table includes approximately 500,000 distinct CDR3 sequences, 26% detected once. These data are taken from a study of T cell repertoires in cytomegalovirus infection. Study-level background: Both CMV infection and a matching HLA type were indicated by public TCR beta signatures.

General study points: Ex vivo responses were dominated by HLA-C-restricted CMV-specific TCR beta clonotypes. Summed public TCR beta family frequency identified CMV carriers bearing the relevant HLA.

The origin of this receptor is a human donor in good health (CMV status not recorded). Some clones in this sample may be carry-over from other donors' samples. The specimen sequenced was PBMCs. The rearrangement links TRBV25-1 to TRBJ1-5; D gene uncertain. CDR3 loop: CASSEVQLNQPQHF. Written as DNA, the CDR3 is TGTGCCAGCAGTGAAGTCCAGTTAAATCAGCCCCAGCATTTT.